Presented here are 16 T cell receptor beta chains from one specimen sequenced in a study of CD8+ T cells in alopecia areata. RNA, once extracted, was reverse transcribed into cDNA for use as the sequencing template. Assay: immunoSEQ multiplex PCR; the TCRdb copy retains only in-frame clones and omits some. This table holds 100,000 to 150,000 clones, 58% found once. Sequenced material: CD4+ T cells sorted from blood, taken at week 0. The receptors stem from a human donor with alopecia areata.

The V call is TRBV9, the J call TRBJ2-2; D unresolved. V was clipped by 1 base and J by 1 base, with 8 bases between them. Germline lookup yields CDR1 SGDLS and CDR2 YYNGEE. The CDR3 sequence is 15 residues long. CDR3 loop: CASSVKQQNTGELFF. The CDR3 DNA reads TGTGCCAGCAGCGTAAAACAGCAGAACACCGGGGAGCTGTTTTTT.

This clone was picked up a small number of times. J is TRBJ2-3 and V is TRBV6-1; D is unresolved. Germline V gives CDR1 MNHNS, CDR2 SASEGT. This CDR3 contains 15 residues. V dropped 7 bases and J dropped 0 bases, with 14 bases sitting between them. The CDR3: CASKYYRSSTDTQYF. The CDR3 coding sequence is TGTGCCAGCAAGTATTACCGGTCTAGCACAGATACGCAGTATTTT.

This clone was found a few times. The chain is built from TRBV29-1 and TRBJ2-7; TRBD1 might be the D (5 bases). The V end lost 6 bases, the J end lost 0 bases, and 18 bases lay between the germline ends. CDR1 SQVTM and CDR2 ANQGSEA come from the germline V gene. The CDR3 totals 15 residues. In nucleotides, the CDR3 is TGCAGCGTCGGCGGTAGGGTGGGGCGCTCCTACGAGCAGTACTTC. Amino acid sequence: CSVGGRVGRSYEQYF.

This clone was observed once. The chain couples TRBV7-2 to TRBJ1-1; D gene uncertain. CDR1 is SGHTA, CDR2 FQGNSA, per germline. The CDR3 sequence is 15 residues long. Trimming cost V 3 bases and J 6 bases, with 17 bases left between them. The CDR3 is CASSFRTGDSAEAFF. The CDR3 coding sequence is TGTGCCAGCAGCTTTAGGACGGGAGACTCTGCTGAAGCTTTCTTT. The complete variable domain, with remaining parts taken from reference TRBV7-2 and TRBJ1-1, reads GAGVSQSPSNKVTEKGKDVELRCDPISGHTALYWYRQSLGQGLEFLIYFQGNSAPDKSGLPSDRFSAERTGGSVSTLTIQRTQQEDSAVYLCASSFRTGDSAEAFFGQGTRLTVV.

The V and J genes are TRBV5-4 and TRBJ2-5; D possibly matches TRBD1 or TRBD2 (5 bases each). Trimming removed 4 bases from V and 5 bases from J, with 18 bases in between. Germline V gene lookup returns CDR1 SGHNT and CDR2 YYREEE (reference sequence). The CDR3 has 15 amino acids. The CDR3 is CASSLPGNEGETQYF. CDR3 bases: TGTGCCAGCAGCCTGCCCGGAAACGAGGGGGAGACCCAGTACTTC.

Here the CDR3 reads CASSLARRTSGSGETQYF. The CDR3 DNA is TGTGCCAGCAGCTTGGCCCGGAGGACTAGCGGGAGTGGGGAGACCCAGTACTTC. The V call is TRBV5-4, the J call TRBJ2-5; 13 bases align to TRBD2. CDR3 length equals 18 residues. J was trimmed by 5 bases and V by 0 bases; bases with no gene match: 10. Germline V gene data show CDR1 as SGHNT and CDR2 as YYREEE (reference sequence).

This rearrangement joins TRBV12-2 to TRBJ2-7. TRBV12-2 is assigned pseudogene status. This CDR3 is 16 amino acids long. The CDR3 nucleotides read TGTGCAAGTCGCTCGGGCCGCCAGATTGGGTCCTACGAGCAGTACTTC. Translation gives CASRSGRQIGSYEQYF.

The CDR3 reads CASRGAGTSGRKYF. The CDR3 DNA is TGCGCCAGCAGAGGGGCCGGGACTAGCGGGAGAAAGTACTTC. V gene TRBV4-1 combines with J gene TRBJ2-5; TRBD2 matches 14 bases. The CDR3 loop spans 14 amino acids. The germline V gene encodes CDR1 MGHRA and CDR2 YSYEKL. The junction had 9 bases not matched to a gene; V was cut back by 6 bases and J by 12 bases.

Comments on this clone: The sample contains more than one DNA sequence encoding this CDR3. CDR3 region: CASSYERSPYNEQFF. CDR3 DNA sequence: TGTGCCAGCAGTTACGAGCGGTCCCCATACAATGAGCAGTTCTTC. This chain connects TRBV6-5 to TRBJ2-1; a weak D match, TRBD2 (5 bases). V was pared by 2 bases and J by 4 bases, with 12 bases between. This CDR3 spans 15 amino acids. Germline CDR1 is MNHEY and CDR2 is SVGAGI.

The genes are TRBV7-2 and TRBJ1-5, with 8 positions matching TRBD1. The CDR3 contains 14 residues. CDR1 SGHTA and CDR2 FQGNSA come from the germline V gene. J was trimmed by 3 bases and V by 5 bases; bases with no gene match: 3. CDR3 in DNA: TGTGCCAGCAGCCTGACAGGGGCCAATCAGCCCCAGCATTTT. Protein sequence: CASSLTGANQPQHF. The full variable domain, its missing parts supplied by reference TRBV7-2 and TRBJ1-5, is GAGVSQSPSNKVTEKGKDVELRCDPISGHTALYWYRQSLGQGLEFLIYFQGNSAPDKSGLPSDRFSAERTGGSVSTLTIQRTQQEDSAVYLCASSLTGANQPQHFGDGTRLSIL.

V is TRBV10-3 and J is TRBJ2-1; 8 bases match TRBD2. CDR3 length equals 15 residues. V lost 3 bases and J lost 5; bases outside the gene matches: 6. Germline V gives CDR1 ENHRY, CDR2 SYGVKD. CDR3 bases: TGTGCCATCAGTGATCGAGCGGGAGTTAACAATGAGCAGTTCTTC. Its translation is CAISDRAGVNNEQFF.

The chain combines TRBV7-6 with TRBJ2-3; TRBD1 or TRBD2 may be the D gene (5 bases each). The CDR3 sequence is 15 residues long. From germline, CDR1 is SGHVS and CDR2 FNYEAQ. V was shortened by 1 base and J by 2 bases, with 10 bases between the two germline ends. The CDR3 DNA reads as TGTGCCAGCAGCTTAGTGGGACGAGCCACAGATACGCAGTATTTT. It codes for CASSLVGRATDTQYF.

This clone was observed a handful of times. The CDR3 sequence: CASSLSRVLSSYEQYF. The CDR3 DNA reads as TGTGCCAGCAGTTTATCTCGGGTCCTAAGCTCCTACGAGCAGTACTTC. This chain links TRBV27 with TRBJ2-7, with unresolved D. CDR1 is MNHEY, CDR2 SMNVEV, per germline (reference sequence). Trimming removed 0 bases from V and 0 bases from J, with 12 bases in between. The CDR3 has 16 residues.

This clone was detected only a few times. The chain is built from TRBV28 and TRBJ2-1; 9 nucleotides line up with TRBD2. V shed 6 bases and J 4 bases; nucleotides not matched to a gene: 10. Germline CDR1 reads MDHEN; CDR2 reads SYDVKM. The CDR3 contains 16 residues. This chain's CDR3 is CASRQPSGMGYNEQFF. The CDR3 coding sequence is TGTGCCAGCAGACAACCTAGCGGGATGGGATACAATGAGCAGTTCTTC.

CDR3 sequence: CASSSRTGNEQFF. The CDR3 region has the DNA TGTGCCAGCAGCTCCCGGACGGGAAATGAGCAGTTCTTC. The V call is TRBV7-2, the J call TRBJ2-1, with a tentative D call TRBD2 (5 bases). The CDR3 sequence is 13 residues long. The ends were cut back, 4 bases at V and 7 bases at J, with 11 bases in the middle. Germline V gene data show CDR1 as SGHTA and CDR2 as FQGNSA.

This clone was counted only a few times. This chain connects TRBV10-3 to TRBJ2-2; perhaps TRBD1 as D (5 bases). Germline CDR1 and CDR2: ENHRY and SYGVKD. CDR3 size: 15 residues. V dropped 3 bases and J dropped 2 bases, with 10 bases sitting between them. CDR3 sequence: CAISERGPNTGELFF. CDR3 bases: TGTGCCATCAGTGAAAGGGGTCCAAACACCGGGGAGCTGTTTTTT.